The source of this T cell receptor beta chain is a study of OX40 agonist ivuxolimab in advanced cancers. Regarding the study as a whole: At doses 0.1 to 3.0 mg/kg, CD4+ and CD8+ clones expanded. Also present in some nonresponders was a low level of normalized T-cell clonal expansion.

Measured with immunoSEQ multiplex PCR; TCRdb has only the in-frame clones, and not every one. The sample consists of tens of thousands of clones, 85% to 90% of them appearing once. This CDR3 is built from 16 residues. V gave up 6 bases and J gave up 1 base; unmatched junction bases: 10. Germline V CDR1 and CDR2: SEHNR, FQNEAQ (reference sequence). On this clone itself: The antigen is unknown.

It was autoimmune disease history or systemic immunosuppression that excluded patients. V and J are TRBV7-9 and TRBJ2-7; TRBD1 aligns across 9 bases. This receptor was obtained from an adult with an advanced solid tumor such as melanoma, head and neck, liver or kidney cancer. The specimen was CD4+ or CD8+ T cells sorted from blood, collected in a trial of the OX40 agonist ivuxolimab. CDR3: CASRRGGQGPSYEQYF. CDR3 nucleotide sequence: TGTGCCAGCAGGCGTGGGGGACAGGGTCCTTCCTACGAGCAGTACTTC. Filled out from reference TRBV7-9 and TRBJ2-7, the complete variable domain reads DTGVSQNPRHKITKRGQNVTFRCDPISEHNRLYWYRQTLGQGPEFLTYFQNEAQLEKSRLLSDRFSAERPKGSFSTLEIQRTEQGDSAMYLCASRRGGQGPSYEQYFGPGTRLTVT.